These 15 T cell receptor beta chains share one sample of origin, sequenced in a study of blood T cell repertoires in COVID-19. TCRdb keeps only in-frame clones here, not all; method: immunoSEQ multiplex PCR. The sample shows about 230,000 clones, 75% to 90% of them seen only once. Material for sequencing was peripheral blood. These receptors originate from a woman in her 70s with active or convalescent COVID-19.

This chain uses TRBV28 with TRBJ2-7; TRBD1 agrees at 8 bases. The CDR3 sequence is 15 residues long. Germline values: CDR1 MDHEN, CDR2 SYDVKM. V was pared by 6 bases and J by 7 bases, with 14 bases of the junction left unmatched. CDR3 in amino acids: CASRNLGQGAREQYF. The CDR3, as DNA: TGTGCCAGCAGGAACCTAGGGCAGGGGGCGCGGGAGCAGTACTTC. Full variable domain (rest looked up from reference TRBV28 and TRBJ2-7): DVKVTQSSRYLVKRTGEKVFLECVQDMDHENMFWYRQDPGLGLRLIYFSYDVKMKEKGDIPEGYSVSREKKERFSLILESASTNQTSMYLCASRNLGQGAREQYFGPGTRLTVT.

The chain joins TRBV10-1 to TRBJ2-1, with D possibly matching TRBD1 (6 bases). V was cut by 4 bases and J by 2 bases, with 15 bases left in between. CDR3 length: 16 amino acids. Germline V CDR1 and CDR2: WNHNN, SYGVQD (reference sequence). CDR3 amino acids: CASSVLRDTPYNEQFF. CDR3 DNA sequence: TGCGCCAGCAGTGTCCTCCGGGACACCCCCTACAATGAGCAGTTCTTC.

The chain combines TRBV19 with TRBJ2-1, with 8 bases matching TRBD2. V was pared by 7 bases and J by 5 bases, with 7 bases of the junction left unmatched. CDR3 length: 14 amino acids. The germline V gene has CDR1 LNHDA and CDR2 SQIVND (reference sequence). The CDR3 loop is CASNSGAPDNEQFF. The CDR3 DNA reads TGTGCCAGTAATAGCGGGGCCCCTGACAATGAGCAGTTCTTC. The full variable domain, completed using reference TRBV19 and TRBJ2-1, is DGGITQSPKYLFRKEGQNVTLSCEQNLNHDAMYWYRQDPGQGLRLIYYSQIVNDFQKGDIAEGYSVSREKKESFPLTVTSAQKNPTAFYLCASNSGAPDNEQFFGPGTRLTVL.

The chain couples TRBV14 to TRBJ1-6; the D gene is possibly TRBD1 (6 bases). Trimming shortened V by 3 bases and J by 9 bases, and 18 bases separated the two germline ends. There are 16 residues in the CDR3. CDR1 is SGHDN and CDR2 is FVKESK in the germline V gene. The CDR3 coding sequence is TGTGCCAGCAGCCAGCTGGGCGGGGGCGAGAGTTCACCCCTCCACTTT. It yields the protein CASSQLGGGESSPLHF.

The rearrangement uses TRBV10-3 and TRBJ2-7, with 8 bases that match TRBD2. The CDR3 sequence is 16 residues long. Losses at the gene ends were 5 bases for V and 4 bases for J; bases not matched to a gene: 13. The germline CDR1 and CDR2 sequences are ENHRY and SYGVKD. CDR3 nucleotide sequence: TGTGCCATCAGTCCCCCGGGAGGTAGCGGGAAGTACGAGCAGTACTTC. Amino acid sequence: CAISPPGGSGKYEQYF.

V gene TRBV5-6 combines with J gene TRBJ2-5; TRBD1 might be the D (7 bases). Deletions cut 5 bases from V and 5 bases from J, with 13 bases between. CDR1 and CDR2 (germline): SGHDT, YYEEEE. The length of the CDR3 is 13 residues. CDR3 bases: TGTGCCAGCAGTCTGACAGGGAGGGAGACCCAGTACTTC. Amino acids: CASSLTGRETQYF.

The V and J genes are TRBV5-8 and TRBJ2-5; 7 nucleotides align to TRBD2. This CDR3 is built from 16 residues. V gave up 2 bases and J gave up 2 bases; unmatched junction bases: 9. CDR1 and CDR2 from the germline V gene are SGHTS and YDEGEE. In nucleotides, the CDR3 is TGTGCCAGCAGCTTTAGACTAGCCCGGCCACAAGAGACCCAGTACTTC. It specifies CASSFRLARPQETQYF.

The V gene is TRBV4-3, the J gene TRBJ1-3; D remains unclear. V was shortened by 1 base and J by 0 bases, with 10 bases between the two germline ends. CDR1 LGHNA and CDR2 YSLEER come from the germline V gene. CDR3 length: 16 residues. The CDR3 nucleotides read TGCGCCAGCAGCCAAGGACATGGTAGCTCTGGAAACACCATATATTTT. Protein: CASSQGHGSSGNTIYF.

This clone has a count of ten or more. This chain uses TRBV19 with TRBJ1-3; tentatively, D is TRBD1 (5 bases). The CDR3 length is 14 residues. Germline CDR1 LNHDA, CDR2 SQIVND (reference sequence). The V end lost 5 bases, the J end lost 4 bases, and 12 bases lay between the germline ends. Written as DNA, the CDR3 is TGTGCCAGTAGTGAGACAGTGTCCGGAAACACCATATATTTT. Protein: CASSETVSGNTIYF.

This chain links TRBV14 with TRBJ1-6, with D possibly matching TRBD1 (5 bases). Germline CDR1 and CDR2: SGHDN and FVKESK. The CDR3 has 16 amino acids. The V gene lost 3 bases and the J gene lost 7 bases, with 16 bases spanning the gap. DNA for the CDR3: TGTGCCAGCAGCCAGGTCGGCGGGGGAGGAAATTCACCCCTCCACTTT. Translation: CASSQVGGGGNSPLHF.

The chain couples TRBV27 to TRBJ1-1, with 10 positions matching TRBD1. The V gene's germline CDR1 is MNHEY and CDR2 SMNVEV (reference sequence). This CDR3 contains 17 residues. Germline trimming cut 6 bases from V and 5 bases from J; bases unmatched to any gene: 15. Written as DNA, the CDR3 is TGTGCCAGCAGCCCTACAATCGGGGGACAGGGGTTAACTGAAGCTTTCTTT. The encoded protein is CASSPTIGGQGLTEAFF.

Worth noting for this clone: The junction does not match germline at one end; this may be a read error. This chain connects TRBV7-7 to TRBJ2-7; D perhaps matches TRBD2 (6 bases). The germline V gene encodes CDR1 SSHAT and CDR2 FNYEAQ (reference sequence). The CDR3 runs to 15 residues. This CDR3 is CASSLEVGLFYEQYF. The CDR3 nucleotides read TGTGCTAGCAGCTTAGAAGTGGGACTGTTCTACGAGCAGTACTTC. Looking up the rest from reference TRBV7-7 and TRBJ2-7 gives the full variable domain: GAGVSQSPRYKVTKRGQDVTLRCDPISSHATLYWYQQALGQGPEFLTYFNYEAQPDKSGLPSDRFSAERPEGSISTLTIQRTEQRDSAMYRCASSLEVGLFYEQYFGPGTRLTVT.

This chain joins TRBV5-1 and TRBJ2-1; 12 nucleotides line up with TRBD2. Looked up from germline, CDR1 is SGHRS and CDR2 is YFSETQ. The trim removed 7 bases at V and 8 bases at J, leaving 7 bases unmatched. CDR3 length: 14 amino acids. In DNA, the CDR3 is TGCGCCAGCGGCGGACTAGCGGGAACCCATGAGCAGTTCTTC. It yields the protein CASGGLAGTHEQFF.

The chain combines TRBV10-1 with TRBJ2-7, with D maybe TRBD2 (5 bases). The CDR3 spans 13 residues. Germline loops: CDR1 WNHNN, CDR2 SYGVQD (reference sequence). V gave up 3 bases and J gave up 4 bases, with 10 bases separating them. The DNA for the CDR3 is TGCGCCAGCAGTGATTCCGGGGAATACGAGCAGTACTTC. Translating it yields CASSDSGEYEQYF.

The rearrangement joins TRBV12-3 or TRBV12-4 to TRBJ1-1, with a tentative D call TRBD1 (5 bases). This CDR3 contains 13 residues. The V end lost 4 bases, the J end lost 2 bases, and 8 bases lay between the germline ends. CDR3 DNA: TGTGCCAGCAGTTCCAGGGCCAACACTGAAGCTTTCTTT. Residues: CASSSRANTEAFF.